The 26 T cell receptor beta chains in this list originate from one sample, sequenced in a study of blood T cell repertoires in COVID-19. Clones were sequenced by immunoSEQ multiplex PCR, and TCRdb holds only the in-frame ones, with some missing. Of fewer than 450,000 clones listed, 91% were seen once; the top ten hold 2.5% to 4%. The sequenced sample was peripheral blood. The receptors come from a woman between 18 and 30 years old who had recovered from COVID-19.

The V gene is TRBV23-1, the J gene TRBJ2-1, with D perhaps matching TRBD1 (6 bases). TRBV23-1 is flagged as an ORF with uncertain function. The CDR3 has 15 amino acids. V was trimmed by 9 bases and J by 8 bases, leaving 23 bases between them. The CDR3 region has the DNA TGCGCCAGTCCAGAACCAGGGGCCGCTGGGGATGAGCAGTTCTTC. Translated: CASPEPGAAGDEQFF.

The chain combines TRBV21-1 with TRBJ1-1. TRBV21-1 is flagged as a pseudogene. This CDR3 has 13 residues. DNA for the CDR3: TGTGCCAGCAGCTTCGGTCGGGACACTGAAGCTTTCTTT. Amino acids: CASSFGRDTEAFF.

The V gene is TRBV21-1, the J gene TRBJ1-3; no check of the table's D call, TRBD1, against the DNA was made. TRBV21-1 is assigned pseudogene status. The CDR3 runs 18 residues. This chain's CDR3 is CASSKPTTGAYSGNTIYF. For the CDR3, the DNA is TGTGCCAGCAGCAAACCGACGACAGGGGCCTACTCTGGAAACACCATATATTTT.

CDR3: CASIMDRGEGNQPQHF. For the CDR3, the DNA is TGTGCCAGCATCATGGACAGGGGAGAGGGCAATCAGCCCCAGCATTTT. The V call is TRBV6-4, the J call TRBJ1-5, with 9 bases matching TRBD1. Trimming cost V 7 bases and J 2 bases; bases outside gene matches: 9. Germline V gene data show CDR1 as MRHNA and CDR2 as SNTAGT. The CDR3 extends over 16 amino acids.

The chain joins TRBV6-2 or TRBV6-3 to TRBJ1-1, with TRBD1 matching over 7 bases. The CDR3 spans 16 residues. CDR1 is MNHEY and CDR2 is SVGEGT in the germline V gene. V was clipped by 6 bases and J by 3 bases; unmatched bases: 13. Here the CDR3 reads CASSLRGMRGYTEAFF. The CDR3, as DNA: TGTGCCAGCAGCCTCAGGGGGATGAGAGGGTACACTGAAGCTTTCTTT.

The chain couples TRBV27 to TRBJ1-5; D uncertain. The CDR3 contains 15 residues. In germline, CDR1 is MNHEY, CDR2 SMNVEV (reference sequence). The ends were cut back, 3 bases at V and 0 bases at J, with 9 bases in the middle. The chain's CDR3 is CASSFQENSNQPQHF. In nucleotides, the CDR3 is TGTGCCAGCAGTTTCCAGGAAAATAGCAATCAGCCCCAGCATTTT.

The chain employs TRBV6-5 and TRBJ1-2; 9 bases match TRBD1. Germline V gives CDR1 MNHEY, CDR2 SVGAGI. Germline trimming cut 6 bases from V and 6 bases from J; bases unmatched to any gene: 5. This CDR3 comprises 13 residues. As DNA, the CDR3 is TGTGCCAGCAGGAGGACAGGGGACGATGGCTACACCTTC. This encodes CASRRTGDDGYTF.

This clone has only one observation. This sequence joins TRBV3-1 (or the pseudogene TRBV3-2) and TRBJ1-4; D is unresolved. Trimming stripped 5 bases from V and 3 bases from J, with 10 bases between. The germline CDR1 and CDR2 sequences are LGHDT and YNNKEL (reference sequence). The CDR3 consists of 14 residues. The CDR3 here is CASSDEGSNEKLFF. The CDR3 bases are TGTGCCAGCAGCGACGAGGGTTCTAATGAAAAACTGTTTTTT.

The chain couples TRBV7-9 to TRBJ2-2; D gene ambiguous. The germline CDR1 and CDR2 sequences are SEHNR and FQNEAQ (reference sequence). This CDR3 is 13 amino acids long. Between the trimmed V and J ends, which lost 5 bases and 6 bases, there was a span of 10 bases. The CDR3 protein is CASSPQSAGELFF. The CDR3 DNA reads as TGTGCCAGCAGCCCCCAAAGCGCCGGGGAGCTGTTTTTT.

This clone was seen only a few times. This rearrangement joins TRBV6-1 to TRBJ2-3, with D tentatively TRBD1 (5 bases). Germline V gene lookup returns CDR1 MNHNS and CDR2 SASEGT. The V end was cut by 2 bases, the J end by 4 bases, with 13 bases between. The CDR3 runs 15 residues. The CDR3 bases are TGTGCCAGCAGTGAACAGGGCAGAGGCCCAGATACGCAGTATTTT. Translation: CASSEQGRGPDTQYF.

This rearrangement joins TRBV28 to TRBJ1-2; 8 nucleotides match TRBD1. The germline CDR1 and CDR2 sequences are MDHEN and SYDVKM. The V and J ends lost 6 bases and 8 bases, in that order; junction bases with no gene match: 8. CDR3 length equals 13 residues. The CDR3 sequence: CASRSGGAGGYTF. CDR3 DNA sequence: TGTGCCAGCAGATCAGGGGGCGCGGGCGGCTACACCTTC.

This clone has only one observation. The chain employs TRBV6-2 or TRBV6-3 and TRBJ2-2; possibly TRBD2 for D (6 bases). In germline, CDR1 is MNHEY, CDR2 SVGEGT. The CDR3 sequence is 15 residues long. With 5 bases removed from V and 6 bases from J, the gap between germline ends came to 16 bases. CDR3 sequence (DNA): TGTGCCAGCAGTGACAGTCCACCGGGGGCCGGGGAGCTGTTTTTT. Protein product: CASSDSPPGAGELFF.

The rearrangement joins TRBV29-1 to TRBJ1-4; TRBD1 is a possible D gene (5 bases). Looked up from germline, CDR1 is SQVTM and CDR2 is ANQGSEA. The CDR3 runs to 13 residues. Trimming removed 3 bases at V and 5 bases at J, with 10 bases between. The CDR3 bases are TGCAGCGTTGATGGGGGGACGAATGAAAAACTGTTTTTT. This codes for CSVDGGTNEKLFF.

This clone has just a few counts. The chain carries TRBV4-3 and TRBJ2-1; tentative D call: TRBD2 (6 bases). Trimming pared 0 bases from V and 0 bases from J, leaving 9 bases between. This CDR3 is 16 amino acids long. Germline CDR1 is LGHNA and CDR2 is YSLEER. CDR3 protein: CASSQEAGGSYNEQFF. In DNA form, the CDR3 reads TGCGCCAGCAGCCAAGAAGCCGGGGGCTCCTACAATGAGCAGTTCTTC.

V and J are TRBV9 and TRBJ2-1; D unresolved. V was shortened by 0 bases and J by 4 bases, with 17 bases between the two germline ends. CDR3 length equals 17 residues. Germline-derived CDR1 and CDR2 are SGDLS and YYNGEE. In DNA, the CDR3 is TGTGCCAGCAGCGTAGGGGTAGCAATCCCACAATACAATGAGCAGTTCTTC. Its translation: CASSVGVAIPQYNEQFF.

The CDR3 region is CASNRGESYNEQFF. CDR3 bases: TGTGCCAGCAATCGGGGGGAGTCTTACAATGAGCAGTTCTTC. The rearrangement joins TRBV7-9 to TRBJ2-1, with 7 bases matching TRBD2. CDR1 SEHNR and CDR2 FQNEAQ come from the germline V gene (reference sequence). Losses at the gene ends were 7 bases for V and 4 bases for J; bases not matched to a gene: 7. The CDR3 covers 14 residues.

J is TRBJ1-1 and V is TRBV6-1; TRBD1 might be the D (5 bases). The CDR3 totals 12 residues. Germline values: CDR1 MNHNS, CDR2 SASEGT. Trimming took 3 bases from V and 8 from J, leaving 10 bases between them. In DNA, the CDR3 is TGTGCCAGCAGTGACAGACAGAGAGAAGCTTTCTTT. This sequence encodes CASSDRQREAFF.

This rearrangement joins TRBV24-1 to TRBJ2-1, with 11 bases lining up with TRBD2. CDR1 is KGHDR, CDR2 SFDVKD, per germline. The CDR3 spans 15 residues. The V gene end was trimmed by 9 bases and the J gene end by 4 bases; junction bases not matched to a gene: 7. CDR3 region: CATGGTSGFYNEQFF. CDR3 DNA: TGTGCCACCGGGGGGACTAGCGGTTTTTACAATGAGCAGTTCTTC.

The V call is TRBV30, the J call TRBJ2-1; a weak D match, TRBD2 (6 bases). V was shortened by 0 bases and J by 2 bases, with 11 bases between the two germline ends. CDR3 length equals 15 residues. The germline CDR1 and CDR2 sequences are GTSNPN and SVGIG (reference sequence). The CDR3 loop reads CAWSVLGGAYNEQFF. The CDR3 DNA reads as TGTGCCTGGAGTGTATTAGGAGGGGCCTACAATGAGCAGTTCTTC.

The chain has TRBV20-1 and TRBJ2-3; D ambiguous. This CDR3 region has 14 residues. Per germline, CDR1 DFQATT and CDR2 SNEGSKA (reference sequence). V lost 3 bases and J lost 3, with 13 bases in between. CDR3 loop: CSASQRSTTDTQYF. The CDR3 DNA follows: TGCAGTGCTAGTCAGCGATCCACGACAGATACGCAGTATTTT.

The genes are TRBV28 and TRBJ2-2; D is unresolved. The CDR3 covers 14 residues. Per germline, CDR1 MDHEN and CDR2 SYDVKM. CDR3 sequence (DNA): TGTGTCGCTGCGGCAGTCCATTCCACCGGGGAGCTGTTTTTT. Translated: CVAAAVHSTGELFF.

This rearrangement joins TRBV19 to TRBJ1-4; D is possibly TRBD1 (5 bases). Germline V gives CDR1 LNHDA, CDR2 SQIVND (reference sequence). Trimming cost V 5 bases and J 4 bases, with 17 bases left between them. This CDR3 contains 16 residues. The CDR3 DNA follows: TGTGCCAGTAGTCGCGACAGTACTCTGGGTAATGAAAAACTGTTTTTT. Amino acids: CASSRDSTLGNEKLFF.

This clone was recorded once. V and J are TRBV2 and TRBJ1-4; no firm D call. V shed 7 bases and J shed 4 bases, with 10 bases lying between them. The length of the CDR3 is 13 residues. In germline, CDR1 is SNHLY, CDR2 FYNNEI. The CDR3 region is CASTGQDNEKLFF. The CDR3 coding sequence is TGTGCCAGCACTGGGCAGGATAATGAAAAACTGTTTTTT.

CDR3 in DNA: TGTGCCAGCAGCTCAATAGCCGGGGAGCTGTTTTTT. It translates to CASSSIAGELFF. This chain joins TRBV5-6 and TRBJ2-2; unclear D gene. CDR1 and CDR2 (germline): SGHDT, YYEEEE. Trimming left V 3 bases short and J 6 bases short, with 6 bases between. The CDR3 has 12 amino acids.

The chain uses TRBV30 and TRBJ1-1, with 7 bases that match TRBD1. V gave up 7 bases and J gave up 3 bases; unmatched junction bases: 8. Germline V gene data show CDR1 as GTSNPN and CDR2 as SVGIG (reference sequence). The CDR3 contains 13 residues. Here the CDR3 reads CAYQRDSYTEAFF. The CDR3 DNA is TGTGCCTATCAACGGGACAGTTACACTGAAGCTTTCTTT.

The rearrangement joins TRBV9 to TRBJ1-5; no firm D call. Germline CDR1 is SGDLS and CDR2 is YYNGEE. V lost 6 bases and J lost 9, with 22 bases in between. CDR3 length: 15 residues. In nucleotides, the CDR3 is TGTGCCAGCATGCCCAGCAGCTATCTCCGGGGGCCCCAGCATTTT. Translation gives CASMPSSYLRGPQHF.